The 16 T cell receptor beta chains in this list originate from one sample, sequenced in a study of glioma-infiltrating T cells. TCR alpha and beta CDR3 regions were amplified from RNA using iRepertoire nested multiplex PCR. TCRdb re-called the multiplex PCR reads through MiXCR, storing one row per CDR3 protein. The data show fewer than 200,000 distinct CDR3 sequences, around 45% seen once. Sequencing was carried out using glioma tissue, nonneoplastic brain tissue, or PBMCs (not recorded which). These receptor sequences come from a human donor with low-grade glioma or glioblastoma, undergoing nonglioma brain surgery, or in good health (not recorded which).

At least ten counts were recorded for this clonotype. The chain carries TRBV28 and TRBJ2-7, with a possible D match to TRBD2 (6 bases). V shed 4 bases and J shed 6 bases, with 19 bases lying between them. The CDR3 sequence is 15 residues long. Germline V lookup: CDR1 MDHEN, CDR2 SYDVKM. Here the CDR3 DNA reads TGTGCCAGCAGTTCTCCGGGACTCGGGTTAGGCGAGCAGTACTTC. This translates into CASSSPGLGLGEQYF. Full variable domain (remainder filled in from reference TRBV28 and TRBJ2-7): DVKVTQSSRYLVKRTGEKVFLECVQDMDHENMFWYRQDPGLGLRLIYFSYDVKMKEKGDIPEGYSVSREKKERFSLILESASTNQTSMYLCASSSPGLGLGEQYFGPGTRLTVT.

The rearrangement uses TRBV9 and TRBJ1-2; no firm D call. This CDR3 is built from 14 residues. Trimming stripped 0 bases from V and 2 bases from J, with 8 bases between. Germline-derived CDR1 and CDR2 are SGDLS and YYNGEE. This CDR3 is CASSVGEGNYGYTF. CDR3 sequence (DNA): TGTGCCAGCAGCGTAGGGGAAGGGAACTATGGCTACACCTTC. Full variable domain (rest looked up from reference TRBV9 and TRBJ1-2): DSGVTQTPKHLITATGQRVTLRCSPRSGDLSVYWYQQSLDQGLQFLIQYYNGEERAKGNILERFSAQQFPDLHSELNLSSLELGDSALYFCASSVGEGNYGYTFGSGTRLTVV.

With respect to this clonotype: A much larger clone sits a single nucleotide away, making a read error possible. This chain joins TRBV6-5 and TRBJ2-3; TRBD1 matches at 7 bases. This CDR3 comprises 16 residues. The junction had 7 bases not matched to a gene; V was cut back by 0 bases and J by 4 bases. The V gene's germline CDR1 is MNHEY and CDR2 SVGAGI. CDR3: CASSYSGDRRADTQYF. The CDR3 nucleotides read TGTGCCAGCAGTTACTCTGGGGACAGAAGGGCAGATACGCAGTATTTT.

The rearrangement uses TRBV12-3 or TRBV12-4 and TRBJ2-1; TRBD2 is a possible D gene (5 bases). The germline V and J ends were trimmed by 3 bases and 7 bases, with 19 bases remaining between them. The CDR3 covers 16 residues. CDR3 DNA sequence: TGTGCCAGCAGTTTTTCGGGGATGAATTTGAGGAATGAGCAGTTCTTC. It yields the protein CASSFSGMNLRNEQFF.

The chain carries TRBV6-1 and TRBJ2-2; 9 bases are shared with TRBD2. This CDR3 has 19 amino acids. The ends lost 5 bases at V and 6 bases at J; junction bases unmatched: 19. Looked up from germline, CDR1 is MNHNS and CDR2 is SASEGT. The CDR3 DNA sequence: TGTGCCAGCAGTTTTTTTCAAGGTCGTGGACTAGCGTCCGCCGGGGAGCTGTTTTTT. It is translated as CASSFFQGRGLASAGELFF.

About this clonotype: A much larger clone lies a single base off, so this may be a read error. The chain employs TRBV6-1 and TRBJ2-2, with a tentative D call TRBD1 (6 bases). V was clipped by 2 bases and J by 1 base, with 8 bases between them. There are 15 residues in the CDR3. Germline V gene data show CDR1 as MNHNS and CDR2 as SASEGT. The CDR3 is CASSELTGNTGELFF. CDR3 in DNA: TGTGCCAGCAGTGAATTGACAGGGAACACCGGGGAGCTGTTTTTT.

The genes are TRBV19 and TRBJ2-1, with 8 bases fitting TRBD1. V was clipped by 3 bases and J by 2 bases; unmatched bases: 6. The CDR3 is 16 residues long. The V gene's germline CDR1 is LNHDA and CDR2 SQIVND (reference sequence). This CDR3 is CASSIPGTGPYNEQFF. In nucleotides, the CDR3 is TGTGCCAGTAGTATTCCCGGGACAGGCCCCTACAATGAGCAGTTCTTC.

This clonotype appeared once. This sequence may be a read error, since a much larger clone differs from it by one base. The rearrangement joins TRBV6-1 to TRBJ2-5; TRBD1 matches at 10 bases. The V gene end was trimmed by 6 bases and the J gene end by 1 base; junction bases not matched to a gene: 5. The CDR3 is 15 residues long. From germline, CDR1 is MNHNS and CDR2 SASEGT. The CDR3 DNA follows: TGTGCCAGCAGACTGGGACAGGGGATCCAAGAGACCCAGTACTTC. Translating gives CASRLGQGIQETQYF.

In this sample, this clonotype turned up many times. V gene TRBV20-1 combines with J gene TRBJ1-3; D unclear. The CDR3 is made up of 15 amino acids. The V gene's germline CDR1 is DFQATT and CDR2 SNEGSKA (reference sequence). The V gene lost 3 bases and the J gene lost 0 bases, with 12 bases spanning the gap. CDR3 nucleotides: TGCAGTGCTAGCCCGGACTCCTTCTCTGGAAACACCATATATTTT. It translates to CSASPDSFSGNTIYF.

This clonotype was recorded at least ten times. The chain combines TRBV2 with TRBJ2-7, with D perhaps TRBD1 or TRBD2 (5 bases each). V shed 6 bases and J shed 3 bases, with 9 bases lying between them. The CDR3 runs to 12 residues. Germline CDR1 and CDR2: SNHLY and FYNNEI. The CDR3 loop reads CASRRGSYEQYF. The CDR3 DNA reads as TGTGCCAGCAGGAGGGGCAGCTACGAGCAGTACTTC.

This clonotype was detected many times. The CDR3: CASSIVGASNQPQHF. The CDR3 DNA reads TGTGCCAGTAGTATAGTCGGAGCGAGCAATCAGCCCCAGCATTTT. The rearrangement links TRBV19 to TRBJ1-5; D is uncertain. Trimming took off 1 base at V and 1 base at J, with 8 bases between the two ends. The germline V gene encodes CDR1 LNHDA and CDR2 SQIVND (reference sequence). The CDR3 runs 15 residues.

This clonotype has just a few counts. Written as DNA, the CDR3 is TGCAGCGTTGGAGGGCAGTCTAACACTGAAGCTTTCTTT. Residues: CSVGGQSNTEAFF. The chain carries TRBV29-1 and TRBJ1-1; D gene unclear. CDR3 length: 13 amino acids. The germline gives CDR1 SQVTM, CDR2 ANQGSEA. Trimming stripped 4 bases from V and 2 bases from J, with 11 bases between.

As for this clonotype: A read error may explain this, as a much larger clone is one base away. V is TRBV24-1 and J is TRBJ2-1; perhaps TRBD2 as D (5 bases). The CDR3 is made up of 13 amino acids. Per the germline V gene, CDR1 is KGHDR and CDR2 is SFDVKD. The CDR3 nucleotides read TGTGCCACCAGTGAGCGGGTTCTCGGTGAGAAGTTCTTC. It yields the protein CATSERVLGEKFF.

This clonotype was counted ten times or more. The V and J genes are TRBV20-1 and TRBJ1-3; 7 bases map to TRBD1. The CDR3 runs 17 residues. Germline loops: CDR1 DFQATT, CDR2 SNEGSKA (reference sequence). J lost 3 bases, V lost 0 bases, and 11 bases had no gene match. The CDR3 DNA is TGCAGTGCTAGAGATCCGACAGGGTCCGTTCGTGGAAACACCATATATTTT. Amino acids: CSARDPTGSVRGNTIYF.

The J gene is TRBJ2-3, the V gene TRBV4-1; 13 positions agree with TRBD2. CDR1 is MGHRA and CDR2 is YSYEKL in the germline V gene. V shed 4 bases, J shed 2 bases, and the junction held 9 bases outside the gene matches. The CDR3 consists of 18 residues. The CDR3 loop is CASSPRTSGSPFTDTQYF. The CDR3 DNA reads TGCGCCAGCAGCCCGCGGACTAGCGGGAGCCCCTTCACAGATACGCAGTATTTT.

On this clonotype itself: Its ends do not fully match the called genes, so a read error is possible. The chain is built from TRBV20-1 and TRBJ1-2; 10 bases align to TRBD1. The CDR3 is 15 residues long. CDR1 DFQATT and CDR2 SNEGSKA come from the germline V gene (reference sequence). The CDR3 here is CSAIPIGGTGVGYTF. CDR3 nucleotides: TGCAGTGCTATTCCTATCGGTGGGACAGGGGTCGGCTACACATTC.